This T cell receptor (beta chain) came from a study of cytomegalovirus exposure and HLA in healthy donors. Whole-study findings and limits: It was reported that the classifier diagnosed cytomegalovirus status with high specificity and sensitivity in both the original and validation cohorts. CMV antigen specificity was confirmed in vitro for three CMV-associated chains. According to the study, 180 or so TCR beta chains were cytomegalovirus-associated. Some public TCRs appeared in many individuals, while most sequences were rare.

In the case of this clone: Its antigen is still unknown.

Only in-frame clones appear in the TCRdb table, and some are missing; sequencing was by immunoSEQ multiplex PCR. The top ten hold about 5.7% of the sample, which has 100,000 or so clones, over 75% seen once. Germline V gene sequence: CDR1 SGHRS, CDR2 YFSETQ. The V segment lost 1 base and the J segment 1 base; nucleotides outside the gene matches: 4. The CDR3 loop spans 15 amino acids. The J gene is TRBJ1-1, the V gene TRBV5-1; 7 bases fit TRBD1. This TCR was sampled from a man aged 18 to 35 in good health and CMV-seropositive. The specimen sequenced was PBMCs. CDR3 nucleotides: TGCGCCAGCAGCTTGTCGGGACAGAGGAACACTGAAGCTTTCTTT. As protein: CASSLSGQRNTEAFF.